The 21 T cell receptor beta chains reported below all come from one sample, sequenced in a study of beta chain features in type 1 diabetes. The study reverse transcribed the entire isolated RNA, so it sequenced expressed TCRB transcripts. Profiling relied on immunoSEQ multiplex PCR, and the TCRdb table lists in-frame clones only, not all of them. The sample records approximately 160,000 clones, 50% to 70% being singletons. Their antigen targets remain unknown. Whole-study results and caveats: People with Type 1 diabetes carried modestly yet significantly shorter TCRB CDR3s in all four CD4+ subsets.

The sequenced sample was naive CD4+ T cells from blood. The receptor set was obtained from a man aged 25 to 40 with type 1 diabetes.

CDR3 DNA: TGTGCCAGCAGCACAGCAGGGGGCAATGAGCAGTTCTTC. It is translated as CASSTAGGNEQFF. The chain couples TRBV7-7 to TRBJ2-1, with 7 bases aligning to TRBD1. V trimming: 5 bases; J trimming: 6 bases; junction bases outside the gene matches: 4. This CDR3 has 13 amino acids. Germline V gene data show CDR1 as SSHAT and CDR2 as FNYEAQ (reference sequence).

V and J are TRBV15 and TRBJ1-1; D is possibly TRBD1 (5 bases). V was cut by 3 bases and J by 3 bases, with 14 bases left in between. The V gene's germline CDR1 is LNHNV and CDR2 YYDKDF (reference sequence). The CDR3 extends over 15 amino acids. The CDR3 spells CATSRARGFDTEAFF. CDR3 bases: TGTGCCACCAGCAGGGCGAGGGGTTTTGACACTGAAGCTTTCTTT.

CDR3 in DNA: TGTGCAACCGGGGGGCTCAACACCGGGGAGCTGTTTTTT. It encodes CATGGLNTGELFF. This chain connects TRBV7-9 to TRBJ2-2; D is perhaps TRBD2 (7 bases). The CDR3 contains 13 residues. The germline gives CDR1 SEHNR, CDR2 FQNEAQ (reference sequence). Based on the CDR3 plus reference TRBV7-9 and TRBJ2-2, the full variable domain is DTGVSQNPRHKITKRGQNVTFRCDPISEHNRLYWYRQTLGQGPEFLTYFQNEAQLEKSRLLSDRFSAERPKGSFSTLEIQRTEQGDSAMYLCATGGLNTGELFFGEGSRLTVL.

The rearrangement joins TRBV28 to TRBJ2-1, with unresolved D. CDR3 length equals 12 residues. CDR1 MDHEN and CDR2 SYDVKM come from the germline V gene. V gave up 4 bases and J gave up 6 bases, with 7 bases separating them. DNA for the CDR3: TGTGCCAGCAGTTCCAGTAGCAATGAGCAGTTCTTC. Its translation: CASSSSSNEQFF.

The chain is built from TRBV30 and TRBJ2-4; 11 nucleotides match TRBD1. The CDR3 is made up of 15 amino acids. With 4 bases clipped from V and 7 bases from J, the junction kept 9 bases outside the gene matches. Germline V gives CDR1 GTSNPN, CDR2 SVGIG (reference sequence). In DNA form, the CDR3 reads TGTGCCTGGACTGGACAGGGGGCCTTATCGAACATTCAGTACTTC. Its protein is CAWTGQGALSNIQYF.

This chain uses TRBV30 with TRBJ2-6; D is unclear. The V gene lost 0 bases and the J gene lost 4 bases, with 4 bases spanning the gap. Germline CDR1 and CDR2: GTSNPN and SVGIG (reference sequence). This CDR3 is built from 13 residues. CDR3 nucleotides: TGTGCCTGGAGTGTACAGGGGGCCAACGTCCTGACTTTC. Its translation is CAWSVQGANVLTF.

The chain has TRBV5-1 and TRBJ2-3, with D perhaps given as TRBD1 or TRBD2 (5 bases each). Trimming took 4 bases from V and 2 from J, leaving 11 bases between them. The length of the CDR3 is 14 residues. The germline gives CDR1 SGHRS, CDR2 YFSETQ. The DNA for the CDR3 is TGCGCCAGCAGCACGGGGACGGCCACAGATACGCAGTATTTT. Translation gives CASSTGTATDTQYF.

The chain combines TRBV5-1 with TRBJ2-3; 8 bases line up with TRBD1. The CDR3 is 13 amino acids. Germline lookup yields CDR1 SGHRS and CDR2 YFSETQ. Germline trimming cut 4 bases from V and 6 bases from J; bases unmatched to any gene: 4. The CDR3 DNA sequence: TGCGCCAGCAGCACAAGACAGGGGGATACGCAGTATTTT. Translation: CASSTRQGDTQYF.

The chain recombines TRBV7-9 with TRBJ2-5; 7 nucleotides agree with TRBD1. CDR1 SEHNR and CDR2 FQNEAQ come from the germline V gene (reference sequence). The CDR3 is 14 residues long. The V gene end was trimmed by 7 bases and the J gene end by 4 bases; junction bases not matched to a gene: 9. The CDR3 sequence: CASTVGDRLETQYF. For the CDR3, the DNA is TGTGCCAGCACCGTCGGGGACAGACTAGAGACCCAGTACTTC.

The gene calls are TRBV5-1 and TRBJ1-2; no reliable D call. Per germline, CDR1 SGHRS and CDR2 YFSETQ. Trimming pared 0 bases from V and 5 bases from J, leaving 5 bases between. This CDR3 has 12 amino acids. CDR3 nucleotides: TGCGCCAGCAGCTTGGACGGATATGGCTACACCTTC. This encodes CASSLDGYGYTF.

On this clone: This CDR3 is also generated by other DNA sequences in the sample. This chain joins TRBV29-1 and TRBJ2-3; TRBD2 is a possible D gene (6 bases). Germline V gives CDR1 SQVTM, CDR2 ANQGSEA. Trimming pared 1 base from V and 3 bases from J, leaving 8 bases between. The CDR3 contains 13 residues. CDR3 sequence: CSVEVGGTDTQYF. CDR3 nucleotides: TGCAGCGTTGAAGTCGGAGGGACAGATACGCAGTATTTT.

The gene calls are TRBV30 and TRBJ2-1, with 10 bases that match TRBD1. V shed 3 bases and J 10 bases; nucleotides not matched to a gene: 6. This CDR3 comprises 13 residues. Per germline, CDR1 GTSNPN and CDR2 SVGIG (reference sequence). CDR3 nucleotides: TGTGCCTGGAGCTGGGACAGGGGTAACGAGCAGTTCTTC. It yields the protein CAWSWDRGNEQFF. The variable domain in full, completed from reference TRBV30 and TRBJ2-1, reads SQTIHQWPATLVQPVGSPLSLECTVEGTSNPNLYWYRQAAGRGLQLLFYSVGIGQISSEVPQNLSASRPQDRQFILSSKKLLLSDSGFYLCAWSWDRGNEQFFGPGTRLTVL.

The chain uses TRBV13 and TRBJ1-5, with unresolved D. CDR1 and CDR2 (germline): PRHDT, FYEKMQ (reference sequence). V was shortened by 3 bases and J by 0 bases, with 0 bases between the two germline ends. The CDR3 extends over 12 amino acids. CDR3 residues: CASSFSNQPQHF. CDR3 bases: TGTGCCAGCAGCTTTAGCAATCAGCCCCAGCATTTT.

The chain links TRBV5-1 to TRBJ2-3; 9 bases are a match to TRBD1. In germline, CDR1 is SGHRS, CDR2 YFSETQ. The CDR3 extends over 15 amino acids. V lost 0 bases and J lost 5; bases outside the gene matches: 4. CDR3 bases: TGCGCCAGCAGCTTGGTTCGACAGGGGGTAGATACGCAGTATTTT. This encodes CASSLVRQGVDTQYF.

This clone appeared a few times. V is TRBV7-2 and J is TRBJ2-5; D remains ambiguous. Trimming stripped 5 bases from V and 2 bases from J, with 15 bases between. Looked up from germline, CDR1 is SGHTA and CDR2 is FQGNSA. The CDR3 consists of 15 residues. In nucleotides, the CDR3 is TGTGCCAGCAGCCCACAATCGGGCTATCAAGAGACCCAGTACTTC. Its protein product is CASSPQSGYQETQYF.

V is TRBV5-1 and J is TRBJ2-3, with TRBD1 identical over 7 bases. CDR3 size: 15 residues. CDR1 and CDR2 from the germline V gene are SGHRS and YFSETQ. The V segment lost 4 bases and the J segment 4 bases; nucleotides outside the gene matches: 9. This chain's CDR3 is CASSLDRAGADTQYF. CDR3 DNA: TGCGCCAGCAGCCTAGACAGGGCCGGAGCAGATACGCAGTATTTT.

The chain joins TRBV18 to TRBJ1-2; 8 bases agree with TRBD1. CDR3 size: 16 residues. V shed 4 bases, J shed 3 bases, and the junction held 10 bases outside the gene matches. Germline loops: CDR1 KGHSH, CDR2 LQKENI. The CDR3 loop reads CASSLDLGQADYGYTF. The CDR3 DNA is TGTGCCAGCTCACTAGACTTGGGACAGGCGGACTATGGCTACACCTTC.

The chain joins TRBV27 to TRBJ2-2; 9 nucleotides agree with TRBD1. CDR3 length equals 15 residues. The V segment lost 8 bases and the J segment 4 bases; nucleotides outside the gene matches: 8. Germline values: CDR1 MNHEY, CDR2 SMNVEV (reference sequence). The CDR3 DNA sequence: TGTGCCAGCTCGGACAGGGGTAAATTCACCGGGGAGCTGTTTTTT. Translating gives CASSDRGKFTGELFF.

This clone was detected a few times. This rearrangement joins TRBV9 to TRBJ2-7; D ambiguous. Germline V lookup: CDR1 SGDLS, CDR2 YYNGEE. The CDR3 is 13 residues long. Trimming pared 4 bases from V and 6 bases from J, leaving 14 bases between. In DNA, the CDR3 is TGTGCCAGCAGCCCCGGGTTGGGTGGCGAGCAGTACTTC. Translated: CASSPGLGGEQYF.

This clone has a handful of counts. V gene TRBV29-1 combines with J gene TRBJ2-3; 7 nucleotides agree with TRBD1. The CDR3 runs to 13 residues. V lost 3 bases and J lost 1; bases outside the gene matches: 1. Per the germline V gene, CDR1 is SQVTM and CDR2 is ANQGSEA. CDR3 in amino acids: CSVDQGGTDTQYF. CDR3 DNA sequence: TGCAGCGTTGACCAGGGGGGCACAGATACGCAGTATTTT.

As to this clone: The sample holds other DNA sequences that translate to the same CDR3. V and J are TRBV7-9 and TRBJ1-2; D ambiguous. The CDR3 consists of 12 residues. Trimming took off 1 base at V and 4 bases at J, with 4 bases between the two ends. Germline V gives CDR1 SEHNR, CDR2 FQNEAQ (reference sequence). The CDR3 nucleotides are TGTGCCAGCAGCTTAGGGACCTATGGCTACACCTTC. Its protein is CASSLGTYGYTF.